The rows below give T cell receptor beta chains drawn from one sample of a study of T-cell reconstitution after alpha-beta-depleted transplantation in children. TCRdb passed the PCR reads through MiXCR, listing each CDR3 protein once. This sample has about 500,000 distinct CDR3 sequences; approximately 29% occur once, and the top ten carry 2% to 3%. The sample here was PBMCs from the stem cell graft donor, taken from the stem cell graft. These receptor sequences come from a human donor who donated a stem cell graft to a child with aplastic anemia. CDR3s include the opening cysteine and the closing phenylalanine or tryptophan. D genes are given only for firm matches. Size is stated for part of the rows, as once, few or many counts, or as a class when the clone is expanded.

abundance	v_gene	d_gene	j_gene	CDR3nt	CDR3aa
many	TRBV7-2	NA	TRBJ2-3	TGTGCCAGCAGCTTAGGGCGGAGCACAGATACGCAGTATTTT	CASSLGRSTDTQYF
NA	TRBV5-1	TRBD2	TRBJ2-5	TGCGCCAGCAGACAGGGACTAGCGGTAAAAGAGACCCAGTACTTC	CASRQGLAVKETQYF
NA	TRBV20-1	NA	TRBJ2-5	TGCAGTGCCGAGACTACGGGGGAGACCCAGTACTTC	CSAETTGETQYF
NA	TRBV7-2	NA	TRBJ2-3	TGTGCCAGCAGCTTAGGGGCAGGGGCAGATACGCAGTATTTT	CASSLGAGADTQYF
few	TRBV9	NA	TRBJ2-2	TGTGCCAGCAGCGGAAGGGGGAGGGAGCTGTTTTTT	CASSGRGRELFF
few	TRBV20-1	NA	TRBJ2-7	TGCAGTGCTAGAGTGACAGGGAGGAACCCCTACGAGCAGTACTTC	CSARVTGRNPYEQYF
NA	TRBV25-1	NA	TRBJ2-1	TGTGCCAGCAGTGACCCGGGGGCCCACAATGAGCAGTTCTTC	CASSDPGAHNEQFF
NA	TRBV14	TRBD2	TRBJ2-1	TGTGCCAGCAGCCAAGATCTAGCGGGAGGTGGCCCTAACAATGAGCAGTTCTTC	CASSQDLAGGGPNNEQFF
NA	TRBV20-1	NA	TRBJ2-1	TGCAGTGCTAGAGATAGTGGCGGGACTTGGACCTACAATGAGCAGTTCTTC	CSARDSGGTWTYNEQFF
few	TRBV7-2	TRBD2	TRBJ2-1	TGTGCCAGCAGCGCCTGGACTAGCGGGAGAAATGAGCAGTTCTTC	CASSAWTSGRNEQFF
NA	TRBV18	TRBD2	TRBJ2-1	TGTGCCAGCTCACCATTTACGGGACTAGCGGGAGTATACGACAATGAGCAGTTCTTC	CASSPFTGLAGVYDNEQFF
NA	TRBV12-3/TRBV12-4	TRBD1	TRBJ2-3	TGTGCCAGCAGTTCAGGGACAGCTCCAGATACGCAGTATTTT	CASSSGTAPDTQYF
NA	TRBV12-3/TRBV12-4	TRBD2	TRBJ2-5	TGTGCCAGCAGTCGCCTCGGGGTAGCGGGAGCGGAGACCCAGTACTTC	CASSRLGVAGAETQYF
NA	TRBV6-1	NA	TRBJ2-1	TGTGCCAGCAGTCCCGGACAGCCAAATGAGCAGTTCTTC	CASSPGQPNEQFF
NA	TRBV5-1	NA	TRBJ1-1	TGCGCCAGCAGCTTGGTCCGTACAGGGACCGGGAGCACTGAAGCTTTCTTT	CASSLVRTGTGSTEAFF
few	TRBV30	NA	TRBJ2-1	TGTGCCTGGACGAGCGGGTACAATGAGCAGTTCTTC	CAWTSGYNEQFF
NA	TRBV4-2	NA	TRBJ2-3	TGTGCCAGCAGCAGGGGGTCGGGGTGGGAGGATACGCAGTATTTT	CASSRGSGWEDTQYF